The T cell receptor (beta chain) under discussion was sequenced for a study of shared clonotypes between healthy human individuals. Study conclusions and caveats: Naive subsets typically showed greater estimated richness than memory subsets. Roughly 4.6% of naive CD4 clonotypes were common to several donors.

Naive CD8 isolation took CD45RO-negative cells positively selected for CCR7 and excluded terminally differentiated effector memory CD45RA+ cells. This CDR3 region has 18 residues. With 3 bases clipped from V and 6 bases from J, the junction kept 20 bases outside the gene matches. Germline V gene sequence: CDR1 SGDLS, CDR2 YYNGEE. Notes on this clone: The antigen is undetermined.

The assay was immunoSEQ multiplex PCR, and TCRdb's table has in-frame clones only and misses some. The sample has about 2.1 million clones, around 93% seen once; the top ten hold less than 2%. This TCR derives from a man aged 18 to 30 in good health. Some clones in this sample may be carry-over from other donors' samples. The sample consisted of naive CD8+ T cells from PBMCs. The chain is built from TRBV9 and TRBJ1-2; 7 nucleotides align to TRBD1. Here the CDR3 reads CASSAVGRQGKPMDGYTF. The CDR3 DNA reads TGTGCCAGCAGCGCCGTCGGGAGACAGGGAAAACCGATGGATGGCTACACCTTC.